This is a list of T cell receptor beta chains from one sample in a study of T cell responses to AZD1222 COVID-19 vaccine. Sequenced by immunoSEQ multiplex PCR; TCRdb stores in-frame clones only, minus some. This sample has tens of thousands of clones, with approximately 85% found just once. Sample: peripheral blood, taken 28 days after the second AZD1222 dose. These TCRs come from an adult who received the AZD1222 COVID-19 vaccine. Both conserved end residues are part of each CDR3. Fields, in order: CDR3 length, clone size, D gene, J gene, V gene, CDR3 DNA, CDR3 protein. A D gene is named only where the DNA matches it firmly. Size is omitted from some rows. Given values are once, few, many or a class for expanded clones.

cdr3_length: 15; clone_size: .; d_call: .; j_call: TRBJ1-6; v_call: TRBV9; cdr3_nt: TGTGCCAGCAGCCCCTCCGGGACATTGACCTCGTCCCTCCACTTT; cdr3_aa: CASSPSGTLTSSLHF
cdr3_length: 19; clone_size: .; d_call: TRBD2; j_call: TRBJ2-2; v_call: TRBV6-2/TRBV6-3; cdr3_nt: TGTGCCAGCAGTAGACCCGGGACTAGCGGGAGATGGAGCACCGGGGAGCTGTTTTTT; cdr3_aa: CASSRPGTSGRWSTGELFF
cdr3_length: 13; clone_size: .; d_call: TRBD2; j_call: TRBJ2-3; v_call: TRBV5-4; cdr3_nt: TGTGCCAGCAGGCTAACTAGCGGAGATACGCAGTATTTT; cdr3_aa: CASRLTSGDTQYF
cdr3_length: 15; clone_size: .; d_call: .; j_call: TRBJ2-1; v_call: TRBV6-2/TRBV6-3; cdr3_nt: TGTGCCAGCAGTTACTCGGGGGACCCTCCTTTGGGGCAGTTCTTC; cdr3_aa: CASSYSGDPPLGQFF
cdr3_length: 15; clone_size: .; d_call: .; j_call: TRBJ2-2; v_call: TRBV6-6; cdr3_nt: TGTGCCAGCAAAACGTCACAGGGGAACACCGGGGAGCTGTTTTTT; cdr3_aa: CASKTSQGNTGELFF
cdr3_length: 13; clone_size: .; d_call: TRBD2; j_call: TRBJ2-2; v_call: TRBV5-4; cdr3_nt: TGTGCCAGCAGTCGGACTAGCGGGAGGGAGCTGTTTTTT; cdr3_aa: CASSRTSGRELFF
cdr3_length: 12; clone_size: .; d_call: .; j_call: TRBJ1-2; v_call: TRBV10-3; cdr3_nt: TGTGCCAGCAACAGGGTAGGATATGGCTACACCTTC; cdr3_aa: CASNRVGYGYTF
cdr3_length: 16; clone_size: once; d_call: .; j_call: TRBJ1-2; v_call: TRBV9; cdr3_nt: TGTGCCAGCAGCCCAGACCCGGGGATAGGACGAGGTGGCTACACCTTC; cdr3_aa: CASSPDPGIGRGGYTF
cdr3_length: 14; clone_size: .; d_call: TRBD1; j_call: TRBJ1-5; v_call: TRBV4-1; cdr3_nt: TGCGCCAGCAGCCTCCGGACAGGGTATCAGCCCCAGCATTTT; cdr3_aa: CASSLRTGYQPQHF
cdr3_length: 14; clone_size: .; d_call: .; j_call: TRBJ1-1; v_call: TRBV9; cdr3_nt: TGTGCCAGCAGCGCCCTCAGAATGAACACTGAAGCTTTCTTT; cdr3_aa: CASSALRMNTEAFF
cdr3_length: 14; clone_size: once; d_call: .; j_call: TRBJ1-3; v_call: TRBV27; cdr3_nt: TGTGCCAGCAGTCTAACCGGGGCTGGAAACACCATATATTTT; cdr3_aa: CASSLTGAGNTIYF
cdr3_length: 19; clone_size: .; d_call: .; j_call: TRBJ1-1; v_call: TRBV4-3; cdr3_nt: TGCGCCAGCAGCCAAGACATCGTTATCGGGTCAGGGTCGAACACTGAAGCTTTCTTT; cdr3_aa: CASSQDIVIGSGSNTEAFF
cdr3_length: 17; clone_size: .; d_call: .; j_call: TRBJ2-1; v_call: TRBV5-1; cdr3_nt: TGCGCCAGCAGCTTGGCCATTACACTTAGCTCCTACAATGAGCAGTTCTTC; cdr3_aa: CASSLAITLSSYNEQFF
cdr3_length: 18; clone_size: .; d_call: TRBD1; j_call: TRBJ1-4; v_call: TRBV7-9; cdr3_nt: TGTGCCAGCAGCTTGCTCAGGGGGCGGACGCTGGATAATGAAAAACTGTTTTTT; cdr3_aa: CASSLLRGRTLDNEKLFF
cdr3_length: 16; clone_size: .; d_call: TRBD1; j_call: TRBJ1-1; v_call: TRBV28; cdr3_nt: TGTGCCAGCAGTCCACCATTGTCAGGGGGGAACACTGAAGCTTTCTTT; cdr3_aa: CASSPPLSGGNTEAFF
cdr3_length: 17; clone_size: .; d_call: .; j_call: TRBJ1-6; v_call: TRBV19; cdr3_nt: TGTTGGGGCGTAATTAAGTGTCGGAGCTCCTATAATTCACCCCTCCACTTT; cdr3_aa: CWGVIKCRSSYNSPLHF
cdr3_length: 11; clone_size: .; d_call: .; j_call: TRBJ2-1; v_call: TRBV2; cdr3_nt: TGTGCCAGCAGATATTACAATGAGCAGTTCTTC; cdr3_aa: CASRYYNEQFF
cdr3_length: 14; clone_size: .; d_call: .; j_call: TRBJ1-3; v_call: TRBV7-8; cdr3_nt: TGTGCCAGCAGCCAACAACCATTTGGAAACACCATATATTTT; cdr3_aa: CASSQQPFGNTIYF
cdr3_length: 14; clone_size: .; d_call: .; j_call: TRBJ2-3; v_call: TRBV6-4; cdr3_nt: TGTGCCAGCAGTGACCGGGGCTGGGGGGATACGCAGTATTTT; cdr3_aa: CASSDRGWGDTQYF
cdr3_length: 15; clone_size: .; d_call: .; j_call: TRBJ2-2; v_call: TRBV12-5; cdr3_nt: TGTGCTAGTGGTTTGGTGTTGGGAAACACCGGGGAGCTGTTTTTT; cdr3_aa: CASGLVLGNTGELFF
cdr3_length: 15; clone_size: .; d_call: TRBD1; j_call: TRBJ2-1; v_call: TRBV4-3; cdr3_nt: TGCGCCAGCAGCCGAGGGACAGCACTTTACAATGAGCAGTTCTTC; cdr3_aa: CASSRGTALYNEQFF
cdr3_length: 15; clone_size: .; d_call: TRBD2; j_call: TRBJ2-7; v_call: TRBV7-2; cdr3_nt: TGTGCCAGCAGCGCCCAGGGAGGGAGTCACTACGAGCAGTACTTC; cdr3_aa: CASSAQGGSHYEQYF
cdr3_length: 15; clone_size: .; d_call: TRBD1; j_call: TRBJ2-1; v_call: TRBV14; cdr3_nt: TGTGCCAGCAGCTTCTACAGGGGGCTGGTCAATGAGCAGTTCTTC; cdr3_aa: CASSFYRGLVNEQFF